This record concerns one T cell receptor (beta chain) sequence. Its antigen remains unidentified. The source of the sample is a study of CD8+CD57+ T cells in acquired aplastic anemia. In the study overall: Sorted CD4+ and CD8+ cells yielded approximately 3.4 ug of DNA on average.

TCR beta VDJ and CDR3 profiling used genomic DNA as template. TCRdb passed the reads through MiXCR, listing each CDR3 protein once. The sample contains around 170,000 distinct CDR3 sequences, 45% to 50% of which appear only once. Overall study findings and caveats: For CD8+ Simpson's diversity, patients and controls showed no significant difference.

The sample comprised sorted CD4+, CD8+, or CD8+CD57+ T cells (not recorded which) from PBMCs. This clonotype was obtained from a human donor in good health.

CDR3 region: CASSQTVGSLNYGYTF. CDR3 sequence (DNA): TGTGCCAGTAGTCAAACAGTGGGCTCGCTCAACTATGGCTACACCTTC. The chain links TRBV19 to TRBJ1-2; D not certain. This CDR3 comprises 16 residues. Germline V gene sequence: CDR1 LNHDA, CDR2 SQIVND (reference sequence). V lost 5 bases and J lost 2, with 18 bases in between.